A selection of T cell receptor beta chains follows, all from one sample in a study of CD8 T cells in ankylosing spondylitis. TCRdb itself ran the 5' RACE reads through MiXCR, one entry per CDR3 protein. Of about 220,000 distinct CDR3 sequences in the sample, 15% to 20% were seen once. The sample taken for sequencing was blood, either unsorted or a sorted T cell fraction (not recorded which). These receptors all stem from a male donor with ankylosing spondylitis. CDR3s include the opening cysteine and the closing phenylalanine or tryptophan. A D gene is named only where the DNA matches it firmly. Clone size appears in some rows only: once, few, many, or a class for an expanded clone.

few,TRBJ1-2,TRBV3-1,-,TGTGCCAGCAGCCAAGACAGGGCTAAGGGCTACACCTTC,CASSQDRAKGYTF
-,TRBJ2-7,TRBV14,-,TGTGCCAGCAGCCACTCCGGGACATTAAGGATGAGTTACGAGCAGTACTTC,CASSHSGTLRMSYEQYF
few,TRBJ2-1,TRBV12-3/TRBV12-4,-,TGTGCCAGCACCCCCTGGGCGGGACTCCACAATGAGCAGTTCTTC,CASTPWAGLHNEQFF
few,TRBJ2-1,TRBV11-1,TRBD1,TGTGCCAGCAGCTTTCCAGGTCTCCAGGGGGAGCAGGGTAAATCCTACAATGAGCAGTTCTTC,CASSFPGLQGEQGKSYNEQFF
-,TRBJ2-5,TRBV27,TRBD1,TGTGCCAGCAGCCCTGACAGGGGTCAGACCCAGTACTTC,CASSPDRGQTQYF
few,TRBJ1-1,TRBV18,TRBD1,TGTGCCAGCTCACCATACAGGGGGCGAATGAACACTGAAGCTTTCTTT,CASSPYRGRMNTEAFF
few,TRBJ2-1,TRBV29-1,-,TGCAGCGTTGAAGATTACGGACCCAATGAGCAGTTCTTC,CSVEDYGPNEQFF
few,TRBJ1-1,TRBV7-8,TRBD1,TGTGCCAGCATCAGGGGGGCAAGGGGTATCACTGAAGCTTTCTTT,CASIRGARGITEAFF
-,TRBJ2-2,TRBV4-1,TRBD1,TGCGCCAGCAGCCCCCAGACAGGGACCGGGGAGCTGTTTTTT,CASSPQTGTGELFF
-,TRBJ2-1,TRBV5-5,TRBD2,TGTGCCAGCAGCTTGACGGGAGGGCCGGGTGAGCAGTTCTTC,CASSLTGGPGEQFF
few,TRBJ2-1,TRBV5-6,-,TGTGCCAGCAGCTCGGACACTACCTACAATGAGCAGTTCTTC,CASSSDTTYNEQFF
-,TRBJ2-7,TRBV27,-,TGTGCCAGCAGTTTAAAACTGACAGAGCCCCCCTACGAGCAGTACTTC,CASSLKLTEPPYEQYF
few,TRBJ2-7,TRBV11-1,-,TGTGCCAGCAGCTCAGGAGGGGGCAGGTACGAGCAGTACTTC,CASSSGGGRYEQYF
-,TRBJ2-1,TRBV29-1,-,TGCAGCGCCCTGGACTACTCCTCCTACAATGAGCAGTTCTTC,CSALDYSSYNEQFF
once,TRBJ1-1,TRBV27,-,TGTGCCAGCAGAGTTTCGGCCCCTGGGAACACTGAAGCTTTCTTT,CASRVSAPGNTEAFF
-,TRBJ2-3,TRBV20-1,-,TGCAGTGCTGAGGGGGGGACAGATACGCAGTATTTT,CSAEGGTDTQYF
-,TRBJ2-6,TRBV12-3/TRBV12-4,-,TGTGCCAGCAGTTTAGCAGGGATCCCCTCTGGGGCCAACGTCCTGACTTTC,CASSLAGIPSGANVLTF
-,TRBJ2-2,TRBV6-2/TRBV6-3,-,TGTGCCAGCAGTTACTCTGGGGTTTGGGGCACCGGGGAGCTGTTTTTT,CASSYSGVWGTGELFF
-,TRBJ1-2,TRBV4-1,TRBD1,TGCGCCAGCAGCCAAGATCTTAACCGGGCAGGGGGGCCCTATGGCTACACCTTC,CASSQDLNRAGGPYGYTF
few,TRBJ2-7,TRBV9,-,TGTGCCAGCAGCGTAGGGTCGACAGTCTACGAGCAGTACTTC,CASSVGSTVYEQYF
-,TRBJ2-7,TRBV29-1,TRBD1,TGCAGCGTTGAGTTTCCGGGACAGGGTTCCGAGCAGTACTTC,CSVEFPGQGSEQYF
-,TRBJ2-7,TRBV4-3,-,TGCGCCAGCAGCCCAAAGGACGGGTACGAGCAGTACTTC,CASSPKDGYEQYF
few,TRBJ1-5,TRBV5-1,-,TGCGCCAGCAGCTTGGAGGGTAGGGGGCCCCAGCATTTT,CASSLEGRGPQHF
few,TRBJ2-7,TRBV11-2,-,TGTGCCAGCAGCCTAAGGACAGACGAGCAGTACTTC,CASSLRTDEQYF
-,TRBJ2-5,TRBV7-9,-,TGTGCCAGCAGCTTTGGAGGTGCGGGGAGATCCGCAGAGACCCAGTACTTC,CASSFGGAGRSAETQYF
few,TRBJ2-7,TRBV4-1,-,TGCGCCAGCAGCCAAGATGCAGCTTCATACGAGCAGTACTTC,CASSQDAASYEQYF
-,TRBJ2-3,TRBV11-2,TRBD1,TGTGCCAGCAGCCTGACTGGACAGGGGGCGACAGATACGCAGTATTTT,CASSLTGQGATDTQYF
few,TRBJ1-5,TRBV6-5,TRBD1,TGTGCCAGCAGTTCACAGGGGGCAAGTCAGCCCCAGCATTTT,CASSSQGASQPQHF
few,TRBJ2-1,TRBV27,TRBD1,TGTGCCAGCAGTCCTACCGCGGGACAGGGTTACAATGAGCAGTTCTTC,CASSPTAGQGYNEQFF
many,TRBJ2-1,TRBV29-1,-,TGCAGCGTTGTATTTGGGAATGAGCAGTTCTTC,CSVVFGNEQFF
-,TRBJ1-3,TRBV12-3/TRBV12-4,-,TGTGCCAGCAGCGAACAAAACTCTGGAAACACCATATATTTT,CASSEQNSGNTIYF
-,TRBJ2-1,TRBV7-2,-,TGTGCCAGCAGCTCGTACCTTACACCAGGCAATGAGCAGTTCTTC,CASSSYLTPGNEQFF
few,TRBJ2-5,TRBV12-3/TRBV12-4,-,TGTGCCAGCAGATGGGATCTCCAAGAGACCCAGTACTTC,CASRWDLQETQYF
few,TRBJ2-3,TRBV12-3/TRBV12-4,-,TGTGCCAGCACCCCTTTTGTTTTCGATACGCAGTATTTT,CASTPFVFDTQYF
many,TRBJ1-1,TRBV12-3/TRBV12-4,-,TGTGCCAGCAGTTTAATGAACACTGAAGCTTTCTTT,CASSLMNTEAFF
-,TRBJ2-1,TRBV6-5,-,TGTGCCAGCAGTTACTCTGGGACACCCACTTACAATGAGCAGTTCTTC,CASSYSGTPTYNEQFF
-,TRBJ1-3,TRBV12-5,-,TGTGCTAGTGGTTTGGGAAAAACAGGGACGGGAAACACCATATATTTT,CASGLGKTGTGNTIYF
-,TRBJ2-5,TRBV5-6,-,TGTGCCAGCAGCTTGGCCGCGTCCGACGGATGGGCCGAGTTCGTAGAGACCCAGTACTTC,CASSLAASDGWAEFVETQYF
-,TRBJ2-2,TRBV29-1,-,TGCAGCGTTGATGTTGGAGGGCTTAACACCGGGGAGCTGTTTTTT,CSVDVGGLNTGELFF
few,TRBJ1-1,TRBV20-1,-,TGCAGTGCTTGGGGTGGGCGAGCTGAAGCTTTCTTT,CSAWGGRAEAFF
-,TRBJ2-3,TRBV11-2,TRBD2,TGTGCCAGCAGACAAGCGGGAGAATGGGCAGATACGCAGTATTTT,CASRQAGEWADTQYF
-,TRBJ2-1,TRBV4-2,-,TGTGCCAGCAGCCAAGAGGAGCTAGGGGCGGATGAGCAGTTCTTC,CASSQEELGADEQFF
few,TRBJ2-7,TRBV7-9,-,TGTGCCAGCAGCTTCTCCGGGACTGGTGGCTACGAGCAGTACTTC,CASSFSGTGGYEQYF
few,TRBJ2-7,TRBV29-1,-,TGCAGCGTTGAGGACACGGGGCACGAGCAGTACTTC,CSVEDTGHEQYF
-,TRBJ2-1,TRBV15,-,TGTGCCACCAGCAGTCCACCGGTAGGTGAGCAGTTCTTC,CATSSPPVGEQFF
-,TRBJ2-1,TRBV4-2,-,TGTGCCAGCAGCCAAGCTACCTTGGGCTTGGGGGTCGATGAGCAGTTCTTC,CASSQATLGLGVDEQFF
few,TRBJ2-3,TRBV3-1,-,TGTGCCAGCAGCCAAGAGGTGGGCTCTGGGAGCACAGATACGCAGTATTTT,CASSQEVGSGSTDTQYF
-,TRBJ2-7,TRBV29-1,-,TGCAGCGTTGCGGCGGGGTCCTCCTACGAGCAGTACTTC,CSVAAGSSYEQYF
-,TRBJ2-1,TRBV7-8,TRBD1,TGTGCCAGCAGCTTAGCACCTAGGGGACAGGGAACCAATGAGCAGTTCTTC,CASSLAPRGQGTNEQFF
few,TRBJ2-7,TRBV5-4,-,TGTGCCAGCAGCACGGAGGCAATCTACGAGCAGTACTTC,CASSTEAIYEQYF
-,TRBJ1-6,TRBV28,-,TGTGCCACCTCCCCTCGGCCAACCCGGGATGGGTTCAATTCACCCCTCCACTTT,CATSPRPTRDGFNSPLHF